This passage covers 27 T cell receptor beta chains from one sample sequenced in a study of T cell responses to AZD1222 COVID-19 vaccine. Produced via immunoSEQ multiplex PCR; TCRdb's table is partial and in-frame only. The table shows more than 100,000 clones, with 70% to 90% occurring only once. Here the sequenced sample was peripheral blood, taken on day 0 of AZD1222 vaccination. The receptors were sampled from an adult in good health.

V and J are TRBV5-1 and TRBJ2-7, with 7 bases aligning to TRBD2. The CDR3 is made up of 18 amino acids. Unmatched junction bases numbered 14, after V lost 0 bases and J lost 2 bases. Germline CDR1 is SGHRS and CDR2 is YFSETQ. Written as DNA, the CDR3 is TGCGCCAGCAGCTTGGGTAAGGGCCTAAAACGGGGGGCCTACGAGCAGTACTTC. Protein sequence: CASSLGKGLKRGAYEQYF. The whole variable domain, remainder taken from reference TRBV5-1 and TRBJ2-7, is KAGVTQTPRYLIKTRGQQVTLSCSPISGHRSVSWYQQTPGQGLQFLFEYFSETQRNKGNFPGRFSGRQFSNSRSEMNVSTLELGDSALYLCASSLGKGLKRGAYEQYFGPGTRLTVT.

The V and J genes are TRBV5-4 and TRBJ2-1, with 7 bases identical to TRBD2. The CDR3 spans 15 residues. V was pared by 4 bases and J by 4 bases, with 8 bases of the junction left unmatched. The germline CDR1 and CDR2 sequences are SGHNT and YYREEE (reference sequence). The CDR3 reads CASSPGRERYNEQFF. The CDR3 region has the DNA TGTGCCAGCAGCCCGGGGCGGGAGAGGTACAATGAGCAGTTCTTC.

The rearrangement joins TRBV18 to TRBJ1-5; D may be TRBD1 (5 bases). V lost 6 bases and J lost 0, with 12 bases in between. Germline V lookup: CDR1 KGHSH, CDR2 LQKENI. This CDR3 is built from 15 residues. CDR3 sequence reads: CASSPSRVSNQPQHF. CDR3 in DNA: TGTGCCAGCTCCCCAAGCAGGGTTAGCAATCAGCCCCAGCATTTT.

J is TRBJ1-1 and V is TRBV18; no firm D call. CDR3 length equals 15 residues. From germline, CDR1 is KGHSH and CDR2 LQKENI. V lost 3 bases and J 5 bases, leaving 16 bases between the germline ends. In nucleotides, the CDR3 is TGTGCCAGCTCACCCCAAAGACCATCGGGAACTGAAGCTTTCTTT. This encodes CASSPQRPSGTEAFF.

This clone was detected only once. CDR3: CASSPGKSRAFEQYF. CDR3 DNA sequence: TGTGCCAGCAGCCCCGGGAAATCTAGGGCCTTCGAGCAGTACTTC. This chain joins TRBV7-9 and TRBJ2-7; possible D gene TRBD2, 5 bases. The CDR3 is 15 amino acids. Trimming pared 5 bases from V and 6 bases from J, leaving 20 bases between. Germline CDR1 SEHNR, CDR2 FQNEAQ (reference sequence).

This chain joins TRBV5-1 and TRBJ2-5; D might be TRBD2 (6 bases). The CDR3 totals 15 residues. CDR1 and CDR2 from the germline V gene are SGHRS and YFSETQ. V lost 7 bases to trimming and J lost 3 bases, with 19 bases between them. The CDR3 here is CASAGGRKGKETQYF. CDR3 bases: TGCGCCAGCGCCGGGGGAAGGAAGGGGAAAGAGACCCAGTACTTC.

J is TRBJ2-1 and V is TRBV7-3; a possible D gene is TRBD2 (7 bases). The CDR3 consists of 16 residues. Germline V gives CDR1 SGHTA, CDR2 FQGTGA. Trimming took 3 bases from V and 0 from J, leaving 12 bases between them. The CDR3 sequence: CASSFRGGSSYNEQFF. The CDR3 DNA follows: TGTGCCAGCAGCTTTAGGGGGGGAAGCTCCTACAATGAGCAGTTCTTC.

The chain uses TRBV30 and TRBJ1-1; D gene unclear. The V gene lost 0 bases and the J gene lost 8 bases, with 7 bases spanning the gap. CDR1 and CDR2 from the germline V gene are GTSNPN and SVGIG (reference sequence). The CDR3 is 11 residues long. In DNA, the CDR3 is TGTGCCTGGAGTGTACCAGGAGAAGCTTTCTTT. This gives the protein CAWSVPGEAFF.

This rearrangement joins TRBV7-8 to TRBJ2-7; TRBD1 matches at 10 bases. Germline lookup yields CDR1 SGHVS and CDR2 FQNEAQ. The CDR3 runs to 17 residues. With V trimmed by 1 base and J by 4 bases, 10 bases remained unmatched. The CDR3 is CASSLGGLGQGVYEQYF. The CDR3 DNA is TGTGCCAGCAGCTTAGGGGGCTTAGGACAGGGGGTATACGAGCAGTACTTC. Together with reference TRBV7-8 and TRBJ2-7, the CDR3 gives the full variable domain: GAGVSQSPRYKVAKRGQDVALRCDPISGHVSLFWYQQALGQGPEFLTYFQNEAQLDKSGLPSDRFFAERPEGSVSTLKIQRTQQEDSAVYLCASSLGGLGQGVYEQYFGPGTRLTVT.

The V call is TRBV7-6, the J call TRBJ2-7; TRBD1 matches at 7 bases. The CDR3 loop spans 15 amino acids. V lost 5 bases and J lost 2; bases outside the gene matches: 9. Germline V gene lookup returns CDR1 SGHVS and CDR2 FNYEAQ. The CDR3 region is CASSRGDRRTYEQYF. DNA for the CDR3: TGTGCCAGCAGCCGAGGGGACAGACGGACCTACGAGCAGTACTTC.

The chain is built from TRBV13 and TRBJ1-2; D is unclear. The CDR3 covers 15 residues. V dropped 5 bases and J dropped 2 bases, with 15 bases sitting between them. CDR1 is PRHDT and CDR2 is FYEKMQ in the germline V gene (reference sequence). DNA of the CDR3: TGTGCCAGCAGCAATCGTGCAGGTGCCAACTATGGCTACACCTTC. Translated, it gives CASSNRAGANYGYTF.

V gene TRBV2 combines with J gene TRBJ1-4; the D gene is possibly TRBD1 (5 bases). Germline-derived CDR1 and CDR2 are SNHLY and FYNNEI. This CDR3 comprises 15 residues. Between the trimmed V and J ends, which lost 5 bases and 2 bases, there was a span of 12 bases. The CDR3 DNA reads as TGTGCCAGCAGTCGACAGCGAGGGACTAATGAAAAACTGTTTTTT. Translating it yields CASSRQRGTNEKLFF.

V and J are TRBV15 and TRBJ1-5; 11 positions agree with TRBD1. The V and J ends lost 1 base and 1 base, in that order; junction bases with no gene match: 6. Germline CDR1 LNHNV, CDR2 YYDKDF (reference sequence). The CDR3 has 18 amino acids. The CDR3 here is CATSRAWTGGESNQPQHF. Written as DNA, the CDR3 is TGTGCCACCAGCAGAGCTTGGACAGGGGGCGAAAGCAATCAGCCCCAGCATTTT.

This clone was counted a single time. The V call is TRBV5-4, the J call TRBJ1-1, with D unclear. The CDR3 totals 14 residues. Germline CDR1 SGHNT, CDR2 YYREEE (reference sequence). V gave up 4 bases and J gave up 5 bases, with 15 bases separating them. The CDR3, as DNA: TGTGCCAGCAGCCTGTACTCCGTGAGGACTGAAGCTTTCTTT. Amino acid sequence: CASSLYSVRTEAFF.

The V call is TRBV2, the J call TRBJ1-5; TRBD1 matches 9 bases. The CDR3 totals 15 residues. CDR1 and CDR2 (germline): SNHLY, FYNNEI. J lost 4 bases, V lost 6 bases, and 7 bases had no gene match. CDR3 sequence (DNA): TGTGCCAGCAGATACGACAGGGGGGGGAATCAGCCCCAGCATTTT. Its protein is CASRYDRGGNQPQHF.

The CDR3 region is CASSPGTGISGNTIYF. The CDR3 bases are TGTGCCAGCTCACCGGGAACAGGCATCTCTGGAAACACCATATATTTT. J is TRBJ1-3 and V is TRBV18; possibly TRBD1 for D (5 bases). V dropped 3 bases and J dropped 0 bases, with 12 bases sitting between them. CDR1 and CDR2 from the germline V gene are KGHSH and LQKENI. The CDR3 runs 16 residues.

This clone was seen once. DNA of the CDR3: TGTGCCAGCAGTCCGGAGGCAGGAGGGCCTTATAGCAATCAGCCCCAGCATTTT. Amino acids: CASSPEAGGPYSNQPQHF. The rearrangement uses TRBV6-6 and TRBJ1-5; no clear D gene. The CDR3 consists of 18 residues. The ends were cut back, 5 bases at V and 0 bases at J, with 20 bases in the middle. In germline, CDR1 is MNHNY, CDR2 SVGAGI (reference sequence).

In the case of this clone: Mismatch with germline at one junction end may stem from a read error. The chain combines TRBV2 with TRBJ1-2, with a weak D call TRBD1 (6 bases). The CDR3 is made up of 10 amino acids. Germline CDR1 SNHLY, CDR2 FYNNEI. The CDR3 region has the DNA TGTGCCAGCAGTAAAAGACAGGTATCCTTC. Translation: CASSKRQVSF.

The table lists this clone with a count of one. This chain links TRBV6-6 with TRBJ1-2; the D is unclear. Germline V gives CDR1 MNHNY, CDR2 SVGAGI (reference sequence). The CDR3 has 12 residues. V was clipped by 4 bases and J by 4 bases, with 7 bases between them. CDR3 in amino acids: CASSSDGYGYTF. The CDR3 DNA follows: TGTGCCAGCAGTTCTGACGGCTATGGCTACACCTTC.

CDR3: CASSQFGRGNEQFF. Here the CDR3 DNA reads TGTGCCAGCAGCCAGTTCGGGAGGGGGAATGAGCAGTTCTTC. The chain uses TRBV6-2 or TRBV6-3 and TRBJ2-1; 8 bases agree with TRBD2. The CDR3 is 14 residues long. Unmatched junction bases numbered 8, after V lost 6 bases and J lost 7 bases. Germline V lookup: CDR1 MNHEY, CDR2 SVGEGT.

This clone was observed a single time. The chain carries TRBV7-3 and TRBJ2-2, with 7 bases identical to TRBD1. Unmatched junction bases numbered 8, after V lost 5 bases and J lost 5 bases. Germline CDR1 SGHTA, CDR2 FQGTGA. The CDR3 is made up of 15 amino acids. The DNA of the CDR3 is TGTGCCAGCAGCCCTTCGGGACAGATTACCGGGGAGCTGTTTTTT. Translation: CASSPSGQITGELFF.

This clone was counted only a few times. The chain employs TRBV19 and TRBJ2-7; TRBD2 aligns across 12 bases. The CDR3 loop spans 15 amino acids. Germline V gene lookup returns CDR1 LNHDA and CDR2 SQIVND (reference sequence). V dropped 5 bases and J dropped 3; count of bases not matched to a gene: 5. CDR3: CASSDRTSGIYEQYF. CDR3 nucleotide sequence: TGTGCCAGTAGTGACAGGACTAGCGGGATCTACGAGCAGTACTTC.

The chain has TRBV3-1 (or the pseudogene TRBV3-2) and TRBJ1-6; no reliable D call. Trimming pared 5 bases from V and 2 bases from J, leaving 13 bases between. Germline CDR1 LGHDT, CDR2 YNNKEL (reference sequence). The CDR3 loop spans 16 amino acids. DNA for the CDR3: TGTGCCAGCAGCGACCGCGCGGGGACCTATAATTCACCCCTCCACTTT. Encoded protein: CASSDRAGTYNSPLHF.

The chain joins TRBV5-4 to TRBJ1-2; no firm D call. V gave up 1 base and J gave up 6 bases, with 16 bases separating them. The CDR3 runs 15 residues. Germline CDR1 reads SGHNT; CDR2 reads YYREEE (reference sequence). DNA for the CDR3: TGTGCCAGCAGCTTGTTCGGTCTCCGGGAAGATGGCTACACCTTC. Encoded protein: CASSLFGLREDGYTF. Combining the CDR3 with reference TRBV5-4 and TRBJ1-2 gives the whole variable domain ETGVTQSPTHLIKTRGQQVTLRCSSQSGHNTVSWYQQALGQGPQFIFQYYREEENGRGNFPPRFSGLQFPNYSSELNVNALELDDSALYLCASSLFGLREDGYTFGSGTRLTVV.

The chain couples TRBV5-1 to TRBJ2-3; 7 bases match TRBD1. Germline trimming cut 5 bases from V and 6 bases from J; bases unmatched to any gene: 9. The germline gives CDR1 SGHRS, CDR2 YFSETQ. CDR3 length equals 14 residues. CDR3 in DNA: TGCGCCAGCAGGGGCAGGGGGTTGGGCGATACGCAGTATTTT. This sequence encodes CASRGRGLGDTQYF.

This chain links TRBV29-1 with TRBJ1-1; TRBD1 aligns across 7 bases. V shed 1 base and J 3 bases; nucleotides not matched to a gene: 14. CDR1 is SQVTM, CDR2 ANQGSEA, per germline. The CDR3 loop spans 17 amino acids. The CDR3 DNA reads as TGCAGCGTTGAAGGCTTAAGGTTGACAGGGAGGTACACTGAAGCTTTCTTT. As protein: CSVEGLRLTGRYTEAFF.

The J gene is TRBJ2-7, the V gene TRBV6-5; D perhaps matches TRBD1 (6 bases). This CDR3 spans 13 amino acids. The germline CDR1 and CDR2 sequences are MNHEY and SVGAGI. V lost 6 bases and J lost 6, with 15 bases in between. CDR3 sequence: CASSTPRGSEQYF. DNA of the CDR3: TGTGCCAGCAGCACGCCCAGGGGAAGCGAGCAGTACTTC.